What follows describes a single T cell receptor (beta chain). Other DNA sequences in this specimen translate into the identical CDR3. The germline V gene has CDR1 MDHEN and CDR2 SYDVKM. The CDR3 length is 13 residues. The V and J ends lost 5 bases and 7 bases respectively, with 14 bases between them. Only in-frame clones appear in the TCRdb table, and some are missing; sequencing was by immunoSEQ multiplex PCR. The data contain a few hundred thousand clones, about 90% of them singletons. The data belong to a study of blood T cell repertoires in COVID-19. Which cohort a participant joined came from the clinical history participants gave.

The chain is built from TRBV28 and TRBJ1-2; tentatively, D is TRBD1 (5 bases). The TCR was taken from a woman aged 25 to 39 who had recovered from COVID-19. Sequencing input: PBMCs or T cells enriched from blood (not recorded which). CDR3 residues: CASSPQGFGGYTF. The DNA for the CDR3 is TGTGCCAGCAGTCCTCAGGGTTTTGGTGGCTACACCTTC.